The 13 T cell receptor beta chains below all came from one sample that was sequenced in a study of CD8 T cells in Susac syndrome. After extraction with the RNeasy kit, roughly 0.5 to 1 ug of the RNA was reverse transcribed using random hexamers. TCRdb reprocessed the immunoSEQ multiplex PCR reads with MiXCR, giving one entry per CDR3 protein. The sample records about 49,000 distinct CDR3 sequences, approximately 94% being singletons. The source material was CD8+ T cells from PBMCs. The receptors derive from a human donor in good health.

The rearrangement uses TRBV5-1 and TRBJ2-6, with 7 nucleotides matching TRBD1. The CDR3 contains 18 residues. Per germline, CDR1 SGHRS and CDR2 YFSETQ. After removal of 4 bases from V and 0 bases from J, the junction contained 10 bases not matched to a gene. As DNA, the CDR3 is TGCGCCAGCAGCCCCTTTTCGGGACAGAGCTCTGGGGCCAACGTCCTGACTTTC. This translates into CASSPFSGQSSGANVLTF.

The chain has TRBV20-1 and TRBJ2-3; unclear D gene. The germline CDR1 and CDR2 sequences are DFQATT and SNEGSKA (reference sequence). This CDR3 contains 17 residues. Trimming pared 0 bases from V and 2 bases from J, leaving 18 bases between. The CDR3, as DNA: TGCAGTGCTAGAGATACCCTCGCCCTACCCGACACAGATACGCAGTATTTT. Its translation: CSARDTLALPDTDTQYF.

The genes are TRBV6-5 and TRBJ2-7, with 8 bases lining up with TRBD1. The length of the CDR3 is 14 residues. V trimming: 10 bases; J trimming: 0 bases; junction bases outside the gene matches: 8. Germline assignment: CDR1 MNHEY and CDR2 SVGAGI. CDR3 amino acids: CATLLDRGSYEQYF. In DNA, the CDR3 is TGTGCCACCCTACTCGACAGGGGCTCCTACGAGCAGTACTTC.

This clonotype was counted once. The CDR3 coding sequence is TGCGCCAGCAGCGCCGTAGCGGGGACCTACGAGCAGTACTTC. Translating gives CASSAVAGTYEQYF. The chain is built from TRBV5-1 and TRBJ2-7; 8 nucleotides align to TRBD2. Losses at the gene ends were 4 bases for V and 2 bases for J; bases not matched to a gene: 5. Germline V gene lookup returns CDR1 SGHRS and CDR2 YFSETQ. This CDR3 is built from 14 residues.

The sample holds one count of this clonotype. The chain employs TRBV29-1 and TRBJ2-2; D uncertain. Germline V gives CDR1 SQVTM, CDR2 ANQGSEA. Trimming shortened V by 4 bases and J by 0 bases, and 12 bases separated the two germline ends. CDR3 length equals 15 residues. The CDR3 sequence is CSVANPFANTGELFF. In DNA form, the CDR3 reads TGCAGCGTTGCTAACCCGTTCGCGAACACCGGGGAGCTGTTTTTT.

The rearrangement links TRBV19 to TRBJ1-2, with D possibly being TRBD1 (6 bases). Per germline, CDR1 LNHDA and CDR2 SQIVND (reference sequence). The CDR3 has 12 amino acids. Trimming stripped 9 bases from V and 8 bases from J, with 16 bases between. The CDR3 region has the DNA TGTGCCAGCTCGACAGGTCTACGAGGCTACACCTTC. As protein: CASSTGLRGYTF.

The V call is TRBV27, the J call TRBJ1-5; weak D call: TRBD1 (5 bases). V dropped 2 bases and J dropped 1 base, with 12 bases sitting between them. The CDR3 is 16 residues long. Germline lookup yields CDR1 MNHEY and CDR2 SMNVEV (reference sequence). CDR3 DNA sequence: TGTGCCAGCAGTTTAGGGGGAGGGCTGAGCAATCAGCCCCAGCATTTT. It translates to CASSLGGGLSNQPQHF.

The chain combines TRBV30 with TRBJ2-1; the D gene is possibly TRBD1 (6 bases). CDR1 and CDR2 (germline): GTSNPN, SVGIG (reference sequence). This CDR3 is 13 amino acids long. With 0 bases removed from V and 4 bases from J, the gap between germline ends came to 7 bases. The CDR3 bases are TGTGCCTGGAGTGTAGGGGGATACAATGAGCAGTTCTTC. This sequence encodes CAWSVGGYNEQFF.

The rearrangement uses TRBV13 and TRBJ1-2; possible D gene TRBD1, 6 bases. There are 15 residues in the CDR3. V lost 5 bases to trimming and J lost 4 bases, with 17 bases between them. From germline, CDR1 is PRHDT and CDR2 FYEKMQ (reference sequence). The CDR3 DNA is TGTGCCAGCAGCCCGGGTGGGGGGCGCACCTATGGCTACACCTTC. The encoded protein is CASSPGGGRTYGYTF.

The chain carries TRBV2 and TRBJ2-1; 12 nucleotides agree with TRBD2. With V trimmed by 5 bases and J by 7 bases, 9 bases remained unmatched. The germline V gene encodes CDR1 SNHLY and CDR2 FYNNEI. This CDR3 is 16 amino acids long. CDR3 coding DNA: TGTGCCAGCAGTTCACTAGCGGGAGGTCAAGTGAATGAGCAGTTCTTC. It codes for CASSSLAGGQVNEQFF.

This chain links TRBV29-1 with TRBJ2-7; tentatively, D is TRBD1 (6 bases). In germline, CDR1 is SQVTM, CDR2 ANQGSEA. Deletions cut 5 bases from V and 3 bases from J, with 11 bases between. The CDR3 has 12 amino acids. CDR3 sequence: CSVLGHNYEQYF. CDR3 coding DNA: TGCAGCGTTCTGGGACACAACTACGAGCAGTACTTC.

The genes are TRBV29-1 and TRBJ2-2, with 10 nucleotides matching TRBD2. Germline CDR1 SQVTM, CDR2 ANQGSEA. Trimming at V came to 3 bases and at J to 2 bases, leaving 3 bases not matched to a gene. CDR3 size: 15 residues. CDR3 nucleotide sequence: TGCAGCGTTGACCTAGCGGGAGTAAACACCGGGGAGCTGTTTTTT. Encoded protein: CSVDLAGVNTGELFF.

The rearrangement uses TRBV9 and TRBJ2-7; D may be TRBD2 (5 bases). V shed 3 bases and J shed 5 bases, with 21 bases lying between them. CDR3 length: 16 residues. Germline values: CDR1 SGDLS, CDR2 YYNGEE. The CDR3, as DNA: TGTGCCAGCAGCGGAGGTATGAGGGAGAATCCGGACGAGCAGTACTTC. Amino acids: CASSGGMRENPDEQYF.